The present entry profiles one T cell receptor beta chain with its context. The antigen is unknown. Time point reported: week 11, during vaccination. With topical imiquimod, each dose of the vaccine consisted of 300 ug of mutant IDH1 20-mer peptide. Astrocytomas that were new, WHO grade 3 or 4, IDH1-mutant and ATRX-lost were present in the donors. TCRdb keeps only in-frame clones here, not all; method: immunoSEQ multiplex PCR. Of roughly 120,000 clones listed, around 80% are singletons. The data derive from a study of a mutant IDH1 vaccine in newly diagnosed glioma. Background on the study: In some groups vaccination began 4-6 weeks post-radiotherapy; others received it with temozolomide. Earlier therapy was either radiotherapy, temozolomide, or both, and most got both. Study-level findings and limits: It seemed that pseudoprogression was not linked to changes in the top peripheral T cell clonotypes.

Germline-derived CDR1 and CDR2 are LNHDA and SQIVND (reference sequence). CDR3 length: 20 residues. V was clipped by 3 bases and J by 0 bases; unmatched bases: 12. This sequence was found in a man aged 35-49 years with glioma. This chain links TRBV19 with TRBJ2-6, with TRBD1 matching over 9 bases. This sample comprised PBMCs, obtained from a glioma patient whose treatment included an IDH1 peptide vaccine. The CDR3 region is CASSMGGTGIIPSGANVLTF. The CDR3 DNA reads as TGTGCCAGTAGTATGGGAGGGACAGGGATCATACCCTCTGGGGCCAACGTCCTGACTTTC.